This T cell receptor beta chain emerged from a study of T cells in Graves' hyperthyroidism and ophthalmopathy. From RNA transcripts, TCR beta CDR3 regions were amplified. A set of HTBI primers served as the primers for a first-round RT-PCR of the TCR CDR3. Each CDR3 protein gets one entry after TCRdb re-called the multiplex PCR reads with MiXCR. The sample has about 49,000 distinct CDR3 sequences, less than 65% seen once. The V end was cut by 1 base, the J end by 1 base, with 13 bases between. CDR1 is ENHRY, CDR2 SYGVKD, per germline. The CDR3 length is 16 residues. The study's findings and limits: A 13 V-J signature model discriminated ophthalmopathy versus stable hyperthyroidism. Also found in blood were most expanded thyroid clonotypes above 0.001.

An absence of ophthalmopathy progression within 18 months meant stable Graves' hyperthyroidism. Patients were excluded because of uncontrolled infection, other autoimmune disease, pregnancy or lactation. A word on this clonotype: Its antigen is not identified.

Material for sequencing was peripheral blood or thyroid tissue (not recorded which). The source is a man between 18 and 29 years old with Graves' hyperthyroidism. This chain uses TRBV10-3 with TRBJ1-1; D is unclear. CDR3 DNA sequence: TGTGCCATCAGTGAGTTGGGGTCGCGGGGGAACACTGAAGCTTTCTTT. This codes for CAISELGSRGNTEAFF.